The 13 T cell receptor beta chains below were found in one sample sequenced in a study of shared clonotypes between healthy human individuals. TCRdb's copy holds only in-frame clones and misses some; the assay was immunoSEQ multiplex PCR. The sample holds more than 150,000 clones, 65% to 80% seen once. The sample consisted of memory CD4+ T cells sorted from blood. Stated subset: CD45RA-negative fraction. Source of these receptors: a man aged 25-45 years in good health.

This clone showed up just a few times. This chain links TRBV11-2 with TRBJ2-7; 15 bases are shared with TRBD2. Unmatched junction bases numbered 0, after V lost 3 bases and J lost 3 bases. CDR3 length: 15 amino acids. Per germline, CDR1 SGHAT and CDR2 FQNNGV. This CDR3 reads CASSLGLAGGYEQYF. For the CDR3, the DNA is TGTGCCAGCAGCTTGGGACTAGCGGGAGGCTACGAGCAGTACTTC.

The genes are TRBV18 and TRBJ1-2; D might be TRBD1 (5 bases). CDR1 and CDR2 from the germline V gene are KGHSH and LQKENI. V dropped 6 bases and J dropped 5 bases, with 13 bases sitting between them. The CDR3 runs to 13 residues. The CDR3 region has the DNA TGTGCCAGCTCCCACAAGACAGATTATGGCTACACCTTC. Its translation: CASSHKTDYGYTF.

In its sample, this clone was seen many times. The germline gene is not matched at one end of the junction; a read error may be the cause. CDR3 region: CASSDSGETQYF. CDR3 sequence (DNA): TGTGCTAGCAGCGACTCAGGGGAGACCCAGTACTTC. This sequence joins TRBV7-7 and TRBJ2-5; D is possibly TRBD1 (5 bases). This CDR3 region has 12 residues. CDR1 is SSHAT and CDR2 is FNYEAQ in the germline V gene (reference sequence).

CDR3 protein: CASRETHPTEAFF. The CDR3, as DNA: TGTGCCAGCAGAGAGACGCATCCCACTGAAGCTTTCTTT. The rearrangement links TRBV6-1 to TRBJ1-1; D is uncertain. There are 13 residues in the CDR3. Germline V lookup: CDR1 MNHNS, CDR2 SASEGT. The germline V and J ends were trimmed by 6 bases and 4 bases, with 12 bases remaining between them.

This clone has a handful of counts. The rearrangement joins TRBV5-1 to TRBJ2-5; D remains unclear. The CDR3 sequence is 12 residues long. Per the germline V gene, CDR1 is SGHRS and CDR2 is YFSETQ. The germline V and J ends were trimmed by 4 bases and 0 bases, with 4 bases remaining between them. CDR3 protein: CASSPNQETQYF. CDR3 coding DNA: TGCGCCAGCAGCCCTAACCAAGAGACCCAGTACTTC.

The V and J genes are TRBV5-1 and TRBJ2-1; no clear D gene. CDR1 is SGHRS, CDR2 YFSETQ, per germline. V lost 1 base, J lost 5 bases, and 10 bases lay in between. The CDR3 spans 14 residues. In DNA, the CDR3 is TGCGCCAGCAGCTTGTCGGCAGAACACAATGAGCAGTTCTTC. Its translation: CASSLSAEHNEQFF.

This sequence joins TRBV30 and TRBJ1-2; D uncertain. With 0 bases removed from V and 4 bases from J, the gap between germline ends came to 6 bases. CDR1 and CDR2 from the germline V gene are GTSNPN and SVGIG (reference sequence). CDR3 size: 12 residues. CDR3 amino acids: CAWSVPPYGYTF. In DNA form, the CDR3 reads TGTGCCTGGAGTGTACCACCCTATGGCTACACCTTC.

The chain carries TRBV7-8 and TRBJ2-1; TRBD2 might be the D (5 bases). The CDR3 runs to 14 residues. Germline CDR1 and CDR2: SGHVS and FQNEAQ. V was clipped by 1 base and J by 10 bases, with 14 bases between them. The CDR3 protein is CASSLGEFVGEQFF. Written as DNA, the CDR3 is TGTGCCAGCAGCTTAGGGGAGTTCGTCGGGGAGCAGTTCTTC.

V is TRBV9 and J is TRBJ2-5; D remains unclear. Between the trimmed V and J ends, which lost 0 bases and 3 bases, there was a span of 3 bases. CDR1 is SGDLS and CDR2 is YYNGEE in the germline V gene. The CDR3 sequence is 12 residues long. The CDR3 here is CASSVGEETQYF. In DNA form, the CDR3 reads TGTGCCAGCAGCGTAGGGGAAGAGACCCAGTACTTC.

DNA for the CDR3: TGTGCCAGCAGTGTGACGAACCAAGAGACCCAGTACTTC. Protein: CASSVTNQETQYF. The chain uses TRBV25-1 and TRBJ2-5; D is unclear. The V and J ends lost 4 bases and 0 bases respectively, with 6 bases between them. Germline V gives CDR1 MGHDK, CDR2 SYGVNS. The CDR3 sequence is 13 residues long.

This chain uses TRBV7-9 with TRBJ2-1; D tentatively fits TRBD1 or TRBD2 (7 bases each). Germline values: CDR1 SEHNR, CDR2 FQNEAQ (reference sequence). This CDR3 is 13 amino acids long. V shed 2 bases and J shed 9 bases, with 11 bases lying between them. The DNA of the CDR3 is TGTGCCAGCAGCTTAACAGGGGAGGGTGAGCAGTTCTTC. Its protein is CASSLTGEGEQFF.

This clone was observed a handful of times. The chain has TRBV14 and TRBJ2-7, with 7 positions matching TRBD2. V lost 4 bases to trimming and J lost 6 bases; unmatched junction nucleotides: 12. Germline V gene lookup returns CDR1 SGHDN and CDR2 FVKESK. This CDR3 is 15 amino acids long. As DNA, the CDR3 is TGTGCCAGCAGCCCACAGGCGGGAGTCGTCCTCGAGCAGTACTTC. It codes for CASSPQAGVVLEQYF.

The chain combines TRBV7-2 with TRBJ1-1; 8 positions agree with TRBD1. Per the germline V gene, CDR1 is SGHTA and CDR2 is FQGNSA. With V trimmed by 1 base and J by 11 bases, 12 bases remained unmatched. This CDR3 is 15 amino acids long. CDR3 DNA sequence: TGTGCCAGCAGCTTAGGTGGACAGGGACGGTATCAGGCTTTCTTT. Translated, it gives CASSLGGQGRYQAFF.